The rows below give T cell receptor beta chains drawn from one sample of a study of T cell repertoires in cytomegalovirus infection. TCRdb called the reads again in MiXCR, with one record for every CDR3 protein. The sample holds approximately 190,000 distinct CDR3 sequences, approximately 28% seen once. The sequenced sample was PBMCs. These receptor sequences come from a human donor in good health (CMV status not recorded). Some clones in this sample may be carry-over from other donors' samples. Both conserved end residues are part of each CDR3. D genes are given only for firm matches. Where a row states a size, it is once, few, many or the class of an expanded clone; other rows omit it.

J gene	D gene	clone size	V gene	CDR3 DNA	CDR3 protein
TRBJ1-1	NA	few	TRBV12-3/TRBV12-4	TGTGCCAGCAGCTCTAGTCCCACAGGTCCGAACACTGAAGCTTTCTTT	CASSSSPTGPNTEAFF
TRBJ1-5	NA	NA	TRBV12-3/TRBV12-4	TGTGCCAGCACCCTTTCTGGGGGCAGGGCCAATCAGCCCCAGCATTTT	CASTLSGGRANQPQHF
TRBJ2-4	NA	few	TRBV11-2	TGTGCCAGCAGCTTTGGGTTAAACCTAGCCAAAAACATTCAGTACTTC	CASSFGLNLAKNIQYF
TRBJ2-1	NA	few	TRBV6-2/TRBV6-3	TGTGCCTCACGGGGTTATGGCTACAATGAGCAGTTCTTC	CASRGYGYNEQFF
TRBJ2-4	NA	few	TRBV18	TGTGCCAGCTCACCACTGCCCGGGAGAAACATTCAGTACTTC	CASSPLPGRNIQYF
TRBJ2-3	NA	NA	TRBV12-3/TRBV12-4	TGTGCCAGCAGTTTAAAAGGAACGGGGGCAGTCACAGATACGCAGTATTTT	CASSLKGTGAVTDTQYF
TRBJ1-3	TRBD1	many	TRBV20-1	TGCAGTGCTAGGACAGGGGGCGCGGACACCATATATTTT	CSARTGGADTIYF
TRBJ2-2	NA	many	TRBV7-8	TGTGCCAGCAGCTTGTCCAGGGCGAACACCGGGGAGCTGTTTTTT	CASSLSRANTGELFF
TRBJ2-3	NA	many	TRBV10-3	TGTGCCATCAGTGAGTTGGTTAGCACAGATACGCAGTATTTT	CAISELVSTDTQYF
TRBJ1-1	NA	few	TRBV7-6	TGTGCCAGCAGCTTAGTTTCCCAGGGTAGCACTGAAGCTTTCTTT	CASSLVSQGSTEAFF
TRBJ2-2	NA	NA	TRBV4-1	TGCGCCAGCAGCCAAGATAGGGGGTTGCCCGGGGAGCTGTTTTTT	CASSQDRGLPGELFF
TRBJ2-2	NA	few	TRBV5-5	TGTGCCAGCAGCTTTAGAGGGGAGGCCGGGGAGCTGTTTTTT	CASSFRGEAGELFF
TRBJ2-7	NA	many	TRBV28	TGTGCCAGCCAGGTGGGATCCTACGAGCAGTACTTC	CASQVGSYEQYF
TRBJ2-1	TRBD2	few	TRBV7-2	TGTGCCAGCAGCCCGTCCGCGACTAGCGGGGGAAATGAGCAGTTCTTC	CASSPSATSGGNEQFF
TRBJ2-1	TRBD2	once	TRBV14	TGTGCCAGCAGCCAAGTCTGGGGTAGCGGGGACTACAATGAGCAGTTCTTC	CASSQVWGSGDYNEQFF
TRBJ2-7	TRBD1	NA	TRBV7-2	TGTGCCAGCAGCTTCGGACAGGGACTCGAGCAGTACTTC	CASSFGQGLEQYF
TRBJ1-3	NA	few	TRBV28	TGTGCCAGCAGTTTTGTAAGCTCTGGAAACACCATATATTTT	CASSFVSSGNTIYF
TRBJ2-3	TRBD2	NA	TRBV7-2	TGTGCCAGCAGCCCGCGACTGAGCGGGGGATATACAGATACGCAGTATTTT	CASSPRLSGGYTDTQYF
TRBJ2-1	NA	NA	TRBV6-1	TGTGCCAGCAGTGAAGTGATGAGCGGACTATACAATGAGCAGTTCTTC	CASSEVMSGLYNEQFF
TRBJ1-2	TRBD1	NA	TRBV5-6	TGTGCCAGCAGCGCGGACAGGCTTAACTATGGCTACACCTTC	CASSADRLNYGYTF
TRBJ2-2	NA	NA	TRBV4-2	TGTGCCAGCAGCCAAGAGTACAGAGCCACCGGGGAGCTGTTTTTT	CASSQEYRATGELFF
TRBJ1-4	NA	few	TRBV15	TGTGCCACCCGTCAAGGCCACGAAGAGGAAAAACTGTTTTTT	CATRQGHEEEKLFF
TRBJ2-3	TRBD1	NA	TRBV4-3	TGCGCCAGCAGCCGAGACAGGGGGCCAGATACGCAGTATTTT	CASSRDRGPDTQYF
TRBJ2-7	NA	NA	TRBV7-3	TGTGCCAGCAGCTTAGGAGGGGGTTTCTCCGAGCAGTACTTC	CASSLGGGFSEQYF
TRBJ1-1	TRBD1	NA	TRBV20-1	TGCAGTGCTAGGGACAGGGGGCACACTGAAGCTTTCTTT	CSARDRGHTEAFF
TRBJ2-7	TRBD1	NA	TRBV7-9	TGTGCCAGCAGCTTAGGGGACAGGTCCTACGAGCAGTACTTC	CASSLGDRSYEQYF
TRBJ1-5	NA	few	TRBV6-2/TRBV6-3	TGTGCCAGCAGTTACTTGGACAGAAATCAGCCCCAGCATTTT	CASSYLDRNQPQHF
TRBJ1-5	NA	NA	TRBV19	TGTGCCAGTAGTCCAACCGGGAATCAGCCCCAGCATTTT	CASSPTGNQPQHF